Detailed here is one T cell receptor (beta chain). This record comes from a study of blood T cell repertoires in COVID-19. Background on the study: The study drew acute and convalescent COVID-19 samples from the United States, Italy and Spain. Nucleic acid was either cDNA or gDNA, and it came from T cells, B-cell-depleted T cells, or PBMCs.

V dropped 0 bases and J dropped 9 bases, with 12 bases sitting between them. The germline V gene encodes CDR1 MGHRA and CDR2 YSYEKL. This CDR3 contains 15 residues. Original analysis: The authors estimated nucleated cell counts from reference gene primer amplification. Sequencing was performed with immunoSEQ multiplex PCR; in TCRdb, only in-frame clones are kept and a portion is missing. That table supplies the V and J calls and clone size; D and trimming were determined from the DNA. The sample comprises hundreds of thousands of clones, 70% to 80% of which are singletons, and over 3% rests with the top ten.

The clonotype originates from a woman older than 75 with acute or convalescent COVID-19. The V gene is TRBV4-1, the J gene TRBJ1-6, with D possibly matching TRBD1 (6 bases). The source material was peripheral blood. The CDR3 protein is CASSQEGTSISPLHF. In DNA, the CDR3 is TGCGCCAGCAGCCAAGAGGGGACAAGCATTTCACCCCTCCACTTT.